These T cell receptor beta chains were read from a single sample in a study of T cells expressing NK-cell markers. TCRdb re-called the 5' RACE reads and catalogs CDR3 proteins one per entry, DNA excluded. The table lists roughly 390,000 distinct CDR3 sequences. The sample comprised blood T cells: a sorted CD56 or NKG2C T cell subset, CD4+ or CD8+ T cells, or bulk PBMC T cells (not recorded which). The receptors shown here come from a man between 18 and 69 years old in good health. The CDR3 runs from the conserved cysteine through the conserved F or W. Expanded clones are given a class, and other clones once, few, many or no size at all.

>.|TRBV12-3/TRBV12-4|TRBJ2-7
CASTSGLGVTEQYF
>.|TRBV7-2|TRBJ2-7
CASSFPDRDEQYF
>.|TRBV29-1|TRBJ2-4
CSVLQGAKNIQYF
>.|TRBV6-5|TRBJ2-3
CASSYSLDKAYGTQYF
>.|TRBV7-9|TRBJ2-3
CASRGGRYTDTQYF
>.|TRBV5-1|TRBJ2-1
CASSLQPGQGFYNEQFF
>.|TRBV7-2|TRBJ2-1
CASSQFSASSYNEQFF
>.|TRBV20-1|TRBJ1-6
CSAREATGNSPLHF
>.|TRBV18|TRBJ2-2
CASSPRLRGELFF
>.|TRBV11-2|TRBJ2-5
CASSSSGFQETQYF
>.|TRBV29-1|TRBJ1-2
CSVRGDSSYGYTF
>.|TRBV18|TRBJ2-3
CASSPSRAKDTQYF
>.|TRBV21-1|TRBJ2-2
CASSKRTSSTGELFF
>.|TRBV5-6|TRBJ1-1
CASSQDEGTTFF
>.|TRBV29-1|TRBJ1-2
CSVQGATEGNGYTF
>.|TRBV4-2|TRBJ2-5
CASSQGGPEETQYF
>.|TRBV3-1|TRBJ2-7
CASSRLDSRYEQYF
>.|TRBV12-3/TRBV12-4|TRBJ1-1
CASSPPRRGAEAFF
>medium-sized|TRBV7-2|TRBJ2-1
CASSSSGQGSYNEQFF
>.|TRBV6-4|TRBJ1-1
CASSLIGGRTEAFF
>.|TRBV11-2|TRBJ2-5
CASSRTRTGGQETQYF
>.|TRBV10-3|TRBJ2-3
CAISLSGGGTDTQYF
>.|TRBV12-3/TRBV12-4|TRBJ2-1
CASRGSYNEQFF
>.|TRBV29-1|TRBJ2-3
CSVSLAASTDTQYF
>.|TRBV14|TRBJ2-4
CASSQVGVAKNIQYF
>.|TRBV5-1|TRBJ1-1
CASSLTTGGTEAFF
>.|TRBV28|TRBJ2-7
CASKPGGGWEQYF
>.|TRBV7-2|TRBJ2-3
CASTPAGALTDTQYF
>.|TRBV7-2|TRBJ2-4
CASSPRPGRDIQYF
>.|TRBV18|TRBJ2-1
CASSPDSTGEQFF
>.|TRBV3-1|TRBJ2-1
CASSWTGTSGGAQFF
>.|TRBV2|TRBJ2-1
CASRPRLAGGLYNEQFF
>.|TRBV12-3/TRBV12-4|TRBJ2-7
CASSPRGTGSYEQYF
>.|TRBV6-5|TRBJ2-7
CASSYRARVSTTSSYEQYF
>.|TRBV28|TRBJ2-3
CASSPYRTSTDTQYF
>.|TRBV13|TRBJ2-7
CASSLANRYEQYF
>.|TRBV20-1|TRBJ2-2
CSASGHLKTGELFF
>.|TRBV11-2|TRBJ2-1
CASSQGLAGPYNEQFF
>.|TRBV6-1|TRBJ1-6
CASRPGQGVLNSPLHF
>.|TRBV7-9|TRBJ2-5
CASSLRYPQETQYF
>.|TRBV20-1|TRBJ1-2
CSARDPGMHNYGYTF
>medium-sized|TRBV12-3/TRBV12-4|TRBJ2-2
CASSFLGRTGELFF